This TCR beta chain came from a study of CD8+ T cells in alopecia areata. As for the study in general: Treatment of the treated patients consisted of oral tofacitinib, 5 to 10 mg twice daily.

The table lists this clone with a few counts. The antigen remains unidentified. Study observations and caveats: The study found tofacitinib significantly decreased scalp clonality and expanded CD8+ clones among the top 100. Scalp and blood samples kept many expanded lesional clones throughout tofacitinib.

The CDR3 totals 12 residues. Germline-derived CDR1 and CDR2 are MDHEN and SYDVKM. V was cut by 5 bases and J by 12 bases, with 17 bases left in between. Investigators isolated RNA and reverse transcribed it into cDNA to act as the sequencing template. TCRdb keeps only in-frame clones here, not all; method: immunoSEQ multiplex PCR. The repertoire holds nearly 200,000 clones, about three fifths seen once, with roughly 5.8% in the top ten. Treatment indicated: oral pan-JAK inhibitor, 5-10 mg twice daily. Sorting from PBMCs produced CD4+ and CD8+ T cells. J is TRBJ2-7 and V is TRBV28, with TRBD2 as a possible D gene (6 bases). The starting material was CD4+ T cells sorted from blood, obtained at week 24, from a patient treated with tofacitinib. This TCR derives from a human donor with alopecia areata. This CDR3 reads CASSLRTMRSYF. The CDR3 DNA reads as TGTGCCAGCAGTCTCCGGACTATGCGGTCGTACTTC.